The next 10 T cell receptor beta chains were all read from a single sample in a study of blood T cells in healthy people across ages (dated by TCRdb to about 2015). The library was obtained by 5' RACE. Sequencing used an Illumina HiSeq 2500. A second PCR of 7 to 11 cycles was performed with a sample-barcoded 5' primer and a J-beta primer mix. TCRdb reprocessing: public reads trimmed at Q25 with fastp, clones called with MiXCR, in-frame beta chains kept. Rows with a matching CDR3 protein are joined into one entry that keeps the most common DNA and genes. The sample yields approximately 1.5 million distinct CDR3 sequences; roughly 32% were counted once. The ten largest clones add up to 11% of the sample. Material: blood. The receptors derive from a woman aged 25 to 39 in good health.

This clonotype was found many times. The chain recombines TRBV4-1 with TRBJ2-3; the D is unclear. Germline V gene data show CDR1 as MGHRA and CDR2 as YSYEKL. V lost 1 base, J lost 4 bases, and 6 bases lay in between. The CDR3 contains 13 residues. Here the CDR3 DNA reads TGCGCCAGCAGCCAAGGTATCGCAGATACGCAGTATTTT. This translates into CASSQGIADTQYF.

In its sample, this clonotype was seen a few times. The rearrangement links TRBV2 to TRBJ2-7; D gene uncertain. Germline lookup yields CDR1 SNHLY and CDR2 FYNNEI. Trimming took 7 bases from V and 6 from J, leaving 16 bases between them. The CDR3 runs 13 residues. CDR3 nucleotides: TGTGCCAGCAAAAATAATCGGAACGCCGAGCAGTACTTC. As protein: CASKNNRNAEQYF.

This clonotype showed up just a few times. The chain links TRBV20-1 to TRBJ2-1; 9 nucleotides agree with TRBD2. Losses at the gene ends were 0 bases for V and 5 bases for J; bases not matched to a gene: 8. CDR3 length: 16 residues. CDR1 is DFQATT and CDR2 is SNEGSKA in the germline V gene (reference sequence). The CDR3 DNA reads TGCAGTGCTAGAGACGGGCGCGGGGGGGCAAACAATGAGCAGTTCTTC. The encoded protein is CSARDGRGGANNEQFF.

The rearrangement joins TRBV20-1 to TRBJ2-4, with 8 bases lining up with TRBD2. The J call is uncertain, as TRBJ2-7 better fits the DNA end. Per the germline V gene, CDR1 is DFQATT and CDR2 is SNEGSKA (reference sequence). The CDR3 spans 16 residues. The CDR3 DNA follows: TGCAGTGCTAGAGATATATTAGCGGGAACCACCTACGAGCAGTACTTC. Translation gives CSARDILAGTTYEQYF.

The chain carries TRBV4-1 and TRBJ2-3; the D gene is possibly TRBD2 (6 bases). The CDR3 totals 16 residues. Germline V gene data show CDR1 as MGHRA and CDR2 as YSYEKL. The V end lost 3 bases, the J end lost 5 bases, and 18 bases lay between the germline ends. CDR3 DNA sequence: TGCGCCAGCAGCCACCCAAAGGGAACGGGAGAAGATACGCAGTATTTT. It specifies CASSHPKGTGEDTQYF.

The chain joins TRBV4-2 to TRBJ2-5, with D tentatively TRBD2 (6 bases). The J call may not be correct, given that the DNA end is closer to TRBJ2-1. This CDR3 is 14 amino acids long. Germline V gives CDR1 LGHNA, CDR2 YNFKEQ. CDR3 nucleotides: TGTGCCAGCAGCCAAGATAACACGGGGGAGACCCAGTTCTTC. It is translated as CASSQDNTGETQFF.

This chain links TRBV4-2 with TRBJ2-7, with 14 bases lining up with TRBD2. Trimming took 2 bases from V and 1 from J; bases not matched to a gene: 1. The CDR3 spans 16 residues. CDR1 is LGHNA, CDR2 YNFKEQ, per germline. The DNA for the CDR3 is TGTGCCAGCAGCCAAAGGACTAGCGGGGGGTCCTACGAGCAGTACTTC. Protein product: CASSQRTSGGSYEQYF.

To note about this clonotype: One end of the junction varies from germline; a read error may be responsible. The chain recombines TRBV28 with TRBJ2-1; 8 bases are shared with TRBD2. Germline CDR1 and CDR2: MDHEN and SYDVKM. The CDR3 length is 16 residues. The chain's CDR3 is CASTLAGPSSYNEQFF. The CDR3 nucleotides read TGTGCCAGCACTTTAGCGGGACCAAGCTCCTACAATGAGCAGTTCTTC.

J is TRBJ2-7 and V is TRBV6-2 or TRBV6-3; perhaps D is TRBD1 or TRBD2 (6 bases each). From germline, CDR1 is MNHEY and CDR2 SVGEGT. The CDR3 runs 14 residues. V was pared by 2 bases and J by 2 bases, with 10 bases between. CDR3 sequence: CASSYRGVAYEQYF. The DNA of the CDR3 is TGTGCCAGCAGTTACAGGGGGGTAGCCTACGAGCAGTACTTC.

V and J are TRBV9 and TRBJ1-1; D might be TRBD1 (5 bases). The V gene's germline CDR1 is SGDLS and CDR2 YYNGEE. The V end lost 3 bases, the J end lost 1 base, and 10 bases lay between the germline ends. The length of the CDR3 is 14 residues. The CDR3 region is CASSAGTENTEAFF. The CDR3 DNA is TGTGCCAGCAGCGCCGGGACCGAGAACACTGAAGCTTTCTTT.